The 19 T cell receptor beta chains presented below share a single source sample, sequenced in a study of control samples from healthy donors and cancer patients. Data came from immunoSEQ multiplex PCR; TCRdb stores just in-frame clones and leaves some out. The table records 98,000 or so clones, 75% to 85% of them present only once. Sequenced input: blood. All receptors derive from a woman in her 30s in good health.

CDR3 coding DNA: TGTGCCAGCAGCCTCAGGACAGCTGGGAACAATGAGCAGTTCTTC. Encoded protein: CASSLRTAGNNEQFF. The J gene is TRBJ2-1, the V gene TRBV11-2; D is possibly TRBD1 (6 bases). There are 15 residues in the CDR3. Germline loops: CDR1 SGHAT, CDR2 FQNNGV. Between the trimmed V and J ends, which lost 5 bases and 5 bases, there was a span of 16 bases.

The rearrangement joins TRBV29-1 to TRBJ2-1; possible D gene TRBD1, 5 bases. V was trimmed by 4 bases and J by 5 bases, leaving 9 bases between them. This CDR3 spans 12 amino acids. Germline-derived CDR1 and CDR2 are SQVTM and ANQGSEA. CDR3 residues: CSVVQDNNEQFF. CDR3 bases: TGCAGCGTTGTACAGGACAACAATGAGCAGTTCTTC.

The chain joins TRBV7-2 to TRBJ1-1; TRBD1 agrees at 7 bases. Germline V lookup: CDR1 SGHTA, CDR2 FQGNSA. V was pared by 3 bases and J by 11 bases, with 6 bases of the junction left unmatched. The CDR3 has 12 residues. This CDR3 is CASSFRQGPAFF. The CDR3 region has the DNA TGTGCCAGCAGCTTTAGACAGGGCCCCGCTTTCTTT. The variable domain in full, with the rest retrieved from reference TRBV7-2 and TRBJ1-1, is GAGVSQSPSNKVTEKGKDVELRCDPISGHTALYWYRQSLGQGLEFLIYFQGNSAPDKSGLPSDRFSAERTGGSVSTLTIQRTQQEDSAVYLCASSFRQGPAFFGQGTRLTVV.

A remark on this clone: Other DNA sequences from this sample encode an identical CDR3 as well. This chain joins TRBV12-5 and TRBJ2-2; 13 nucleotides match TRBD2. V shed 6 bases and J 4 bases; nucleotides not matched to a gene: 5. Germline CDR1 reads LGHNT; CDR2 reads FRNRAP. This CDR3 has 16 amino acids. This CDR3 is CASGWTSGGGTGELFF. As DNA, the CDR3 is TGTGCTAGTGGGTGGACTAGCGGGGGCGGCACCGGGGAGCTGTTTTTT.

The genes are TRBV27 and TRBJ1-1; 10 nucleotides align to TRBD1. Germline V gene sequence: CDR1 MNHEY, CDR2 SMNVEV (reference sequence). This CDR3 contains 13 residues. J was trimmed by 10 bases and V by 3 bases; bases with no gene match: 5. CDR3 bases: TGTGCCAGCAGTTTGAGACAGGGGGCGCGAGCTTTCTTT. Protein: CASSLRQGARAFF.

This chain uses TRBV27 with TRBJ2-6; D is unclear. This CDR3 is 14 amino acids long. V lost 3 bases to trimming and J lost 0 bases, with 3 bases between them. Per the germline V gene, CDR1 is MNHEY and CDR2 is SMNVEV (reference sequence). CDR3 region: CASSLTSGANVLTF. The DNA of the CDR3 is TGTGCCAGCAGTTTGACCTCTGGGGCCAACGTCCTGACTTTC.

The chain recombines TRBV12-5 with TRBJ2-2; TRBD2 aligns across 14 bases. CDR3 length: 19 residues. Trimming cost V 6 bases and J 1 base; bases outside gene matches: 10. Germline assignment: CDR1 LGHNT and CDR2 FRNRAP. In DNA form, the CDR3 reads TGTGCTAGTGGCCCGAACCCCGGGACTAGCGGGGGGAACACCGGGGAGCTGTTTTTT. As protein: CASGPNPGTSGGNTGELFF. The variable domain in full, with the rest retrieved from reference TRBV12-5 and TRBJ2-2, is DARVTQTPRHKVTEMGQEVTMRCQPILGHNTVFWYRQTMMQGLELLAYFRNRAPLDDSGMPKDRFSAEMPDATLATLKIQPSEPRDSAVYFCASGPNPGTSGGNTGELFFGEGSRLTVL.

The chain is built from TRBV5-8 and TRBJ1-1; D is perhaps TRBD1 (6 bases). Per germline, CDR1 SGHTS and CDR2 YDEGEE. Trimming shortened V by 2 bases and J by 14 bases, and 13 bases separated the two germline ends. The CDR3 spans 11 residues. The CDR3: CASSLGQIGFF. The DNA for the CDR3 is TGTGCCAGCAGCTTAGGACAGATTGGATTCTTT.

The chain joins TRBV7-2 to TRBJ2-1, with D possibly matching TRBD1 (5 bases). Looked up from germline, CDR1 is SGHTA and CDR2 is FQGNSA. Trimming removed 1 base from V and 0 bases from J, with 10 bases in between. The CDR3 covers 16 residues. The CDR3 bases are TGTGCCAGCAGCTTAGACAGGTTTAGCTCCTACAATGAGCAGTTCTTC. It translates to CASSLDRFSSYNEQFF.

V and J are TRBV13 and TRBJ2-1; D might be TRBD1 (6 bases). This CDR3 has 15 amino acids. The V gene's germline CDR1 is PRHDT and CDR2 FYEKMQ (reference sequence). Trimming stripped 4 bases from V and 3 bases from J, with 13 bases between. The chain's CDR3 is CASSYVTTGYNEQFF. CDR3 in DNA: TGTGCCAGCAGCTACGTCACGACAGGCTACAATGAGCAGTTCTTC.

The chain couples TRBV7-2 to TRBJ1-2, with D perhaps TRBD1 (6 bases). CDR3 length equals 15 residues. The V end was cut by 1 base, the J end by 10 bases, with 19 bases between. The germline CDR1 and CDR2 sequences are SGHTA and FQGNSA. The CDR3 DNA follows: TGTGCCAGCAGCTTAGGAGGTGTGGCAGGGGCGGCCTACACCTTC. Amino acids: CASSLGGVAGAAYTF. Full variable domain (remainder filled in from reference TRBV7-2 and TRBJ1-2): GAGVSQSPSNKVTEKGKDVELRCDPISGHTALYWYRQSLGQGLEFLIYFQGNSAPDKSGLPSDRFSAERTGGSVSTLTIQRTQQEDSAVYLCASSLGGVAGAAYTFGSGTRLTVV.

This clone occurred a few times. The V call is TRBV6-2 or TRBV6-3, the J call TRBJ2-7; D gene unclear. The germline V and J ends were trimmed by 0 bases and 2 bases, with 2 bases remaining between them. The CDR3 contains 12 residues. CDR1 MNHEY and CDR2 SVGEGT come from the germline V gene. CDR3 sequence reads: CASSYSAYEQYF. DNA for the CDR3: TGTGCCAGCAGTTACTCAGCCTACGAGCAGTACTTC.

This clone showed up just once. The chain carries TRBV9 and TRBJ2-1; 9 nucleotides match TRBD2. The trim removed 0 bases at V and 6 bases at J, leaving 7 bases unmatched. The CDR3 runs to 16 residues. In germline, CDR1 is SGDLS, CDR2 YYNGEE. In nucleotides, the CDR3 is TGTGCCAGCAGCGTAGCTATAGCGGGGGCCCTCAATGAGCAGTTCTTC. Translated: CASSVAIAGALNEQFF.

This clone came up once. The J gene is TRBJ1-2, the V gene TRBV14; 7 bases fit TRBD1. CDR1 and CDR2 (germline): SGHDN, FVKESK. Trimming took 0 bases from V and 7 from J; bases not matched to a gene: 14. This CDR3 comprises 17 residues. The CDR3 region is CASSQDVLETGTSGYTF. CDR3 sequence (DNA): TGTGCCAGCAGCCAAGATGTCCTCGAGACAGGGACAAGTGGCTACACCTTC.

The count of this clone is one. The chain combines TRBV19 with TRBJ2-2, with TRBD2 identical over 9 bases. This CDR3 has 15 amino acids. The junction had 4 bases not matched to a gene; V was cut back by 4 bases and J by 4 bases. Germline V lookup: CDR1 LNHDA, CDR2 SQIVND (reference sequence). The CDR3 DNA reads TGTGCCAGTAGTAGGGGGACTAGCCCCACCGGGGAGCTGTTTTTT. This sequence encodes CASSRGTSPTGELFF.

The rearrangement uses TRBV7-2 and TRBJ2-1; TRBD2 aligns across 9 bases. This CDR3 comprises 18 residues. Per germline, CDR1 SGHTA and CDR2 FQGNSA. Trimming at V came to 1 base and at J to 7 bases, leaving 14 bases not matched to a gene. This chain's CDR3 is CASSLVAFGRGGFNEQFF. In nucleotides, the CDR3 is TGTGCCAGCAGCTTAGTAGCCTTTGGGCGGGGGGGCTTTAATGAGCAGTTCTTC.

The chain uses TRBV4-2 and TRBJ2-2; TRBD1 is a possible D gene (5 bases). The CDR3 runs 12 residues. V was pared by 0 bases and J by 14 bases, with 10 bases between. CDR1 is LGHNA and CDR2 is YNFKEQ in the germline V gene. The CDR3 is CASSQDLRALFF. The CDR3 region has the DNA TGTGCCAGCAGCCAAGATCTCAGGGCCCTGTTTTTT.

V gene TRBV6-6 combines with J gene TRBJ1-2, with 7 bases aligning to TRBD1. CDR1 and CDR2 (germline): MNHNY, SVGAGI (reference sequence). The J segment lost 6 bases and the V segment lost 2 bases, leaving 3 bases of the junction unmatched. The CDR3 extends over 13 amino acids. This chain's CDR3 is CASSYATGDGYTF. The CDR3 bases are TGTGCCAGCAGTTACGCTACAGGGGATGGCTACACCTTC.

This clone was recorded once. The rearrangement joins TRBV5-6 to TRBJ2-7; 12 bases match TRBD2. V trimming: 2 bases; J trimming: 5 bases; junction bases outside the gene matches: 5. CDR3 length: 15 amino acids. CDR1 is SGHDT and CDR2 is YYEEEE in the germline V gene. CDR3 loop: CASSFLAGGQNEQYF. CDR3 DNA: TGTGCCAGCAGCTTCCTAGCGGGGGGGCAGAACGAGCAGTACTTC.